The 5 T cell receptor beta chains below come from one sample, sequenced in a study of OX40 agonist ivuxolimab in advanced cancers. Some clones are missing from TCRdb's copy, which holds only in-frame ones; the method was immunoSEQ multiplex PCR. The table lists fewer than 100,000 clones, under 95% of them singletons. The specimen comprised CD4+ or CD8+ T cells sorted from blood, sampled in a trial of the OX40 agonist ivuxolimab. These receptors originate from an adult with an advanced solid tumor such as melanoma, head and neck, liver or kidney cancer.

CDR3 loop: CAIPGQGAAGELFF. CDR3 bases: TGTGCCATTCCGGGACAGGGGGCCGCCGGGGAGCTGTTTTTT. V gene TRBV21-1 combines with J gene TRBJ2-2; the table's TRBD1 call for D was not verified on the DNA. TRBV21-1 is designated a pseudogene. This CDR3 region has 14 residues.

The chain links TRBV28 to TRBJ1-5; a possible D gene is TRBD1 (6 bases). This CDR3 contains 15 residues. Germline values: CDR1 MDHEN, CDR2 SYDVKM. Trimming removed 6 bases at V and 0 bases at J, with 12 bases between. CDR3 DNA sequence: TGTGCCAGCAGCTCACAGGGACTTAGCAATCAGCCCCAGCATTTT. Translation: CASSSQGLSNQPQHF.

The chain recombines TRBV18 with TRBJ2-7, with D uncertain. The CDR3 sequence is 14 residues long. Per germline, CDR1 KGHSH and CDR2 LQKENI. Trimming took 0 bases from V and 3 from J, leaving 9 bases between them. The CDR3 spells CASSPPGRSYEQYF. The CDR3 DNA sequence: TGTGCCAGCTCACCACCCGGCCGTAGCTACGAGCAGTACTTC.

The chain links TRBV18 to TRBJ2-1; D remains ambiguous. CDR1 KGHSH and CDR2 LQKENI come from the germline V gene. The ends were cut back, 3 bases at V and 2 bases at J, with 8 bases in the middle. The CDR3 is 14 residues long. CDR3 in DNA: TGTGCCAGCTCACCGAGGCAGCCCTACAATGAGCAGTTCTTC. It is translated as CASSPRQPYNEQFF.

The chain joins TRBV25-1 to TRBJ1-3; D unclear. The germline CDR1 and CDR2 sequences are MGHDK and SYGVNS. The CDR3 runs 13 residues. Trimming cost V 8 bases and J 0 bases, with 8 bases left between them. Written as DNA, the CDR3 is TGTGCCAGCCGGCCCTTCTCTGGAAACACCATATATTTT. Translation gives CASRPFSGNTIYF.